The 12 T cell receptor beta chains given below trace back to one sample, sequenced in a study of T cell changes during pregnancy in multiple sclerosis. The method was immunoSEQ multiplex PCR; TCRdb's version includes in-frame clones alone and lacks a portion of them. This sample has about 60,000 clones; around nine tenths occur once, and the top ten carry approximately 0.9%. This sample comprised peripheral blood, obtained before pregnancy. Receptors were obtained from a female donor with multiple sclerosis, enrolled in a pregnancy study.

The chain uses TRBV19 and TRBJ1-2; D uncertain. Trimming took off 3 bases at V and 2 bases at J, with 10 bases between the two ends. The CDR3 spans 14 residues. Germline V gives CDR1 LNHDA, CDR2 SQIVND (reference sequence). Here the CDR3 DNA reads TGTGCCAGTAGTATCGATGGCAGGAACTATGGCTACACCTTC. Translation: CASSIDGRNYGYTF.

This sequence joins TRBV7-9 and TRBJ2-7; D is undetermined. Trimming left V 2 bases short and J 6 bases short, with 11 bases between. Germline CDR1 SEHNR, CDR2 FQNEAQ (reference sequence). The CDR3 loop spans 13 amino acids. CDR3: CASSLKFSGEQYF. The CDR3 DNA follows: TGTGCCAGCAGCTTAAAATTTTCGGGCGAGCAGTACTTC. Using reference TRBV7-9 and TRBJ2-7 for the parts outside the CDR3, the full variable domain is DTGVSQNPRHKITKRGQNVTFRCDPISEHNRLYWYRQTLGQGPEFLTYFQNEAQLEKSRLLSDRFSAERPKGSFSTLEIQRTEQGDSAMYLCASSLKFSGEQYFGPGTRLTVT.

The chain is built from TRBV6-1 and TRBJ1-1; D might be TRBD1 (5 bases). This CDR3 has 16 residues. Germline V CDR1 and CDR2: MNHNS, SASEGT. The V end lost 3 bases, the J end lost 5 bases, and 19 bases lay between the germline ends. DNA of the CDR3: TGTGCCAGCAGTGACAGGGTTGCTGGTTTTGGGACTGAAGCTTTCTTT. Protein: CASSDRVAGFGTEAFF.

V gene TRBV18 combines with J gene TRBJ2-5; a possible D gene is TRBD1 (6 bases). Germline assignment: CDR1 KGHSH and CDR2 LQKENI. V was pared by 4 bases and J by 4 bases, with 19 bases between. This CDR3 spans 16 amino acids. The CDR3 sequence: CASSLKNLQGTETQYF. The CDR3 bases are TGTGCCAGCTCACTCAAAAACCTACAGGGAACAGAGACCCAGTACTTC.

The chain recombines TRBV27 with TRBJ1-3, with 12 bases fitting TRBD1. The CDR3 has 17 residues. The trim removed 5 bases at V and 0 bases at J, leaving 5 bases unmatched. Germline CDR1 reads MNHEY; CDR2 reads SMNVEV (reference sequence). CDR3 region: CASSLGTGGYSGNTIYF. In DNA form, the CDR3 reads TGTGCCAGCAGTCTCGGGACAGGGGGCTACTCTGGAAACACCATATATTTT.

The rearrangement links TRBV7-2 to TRBJ2-7, with 10 bases lining up with TRBD1. With V trimmed by 1 base and J by 6 bases, 12 bases remained unmatched. CDR3 size: 17 residues. Looked up from germline, CDR1 is SGHTA and CDR2 is FQGNSA. CDR3: CASSLVLPTGGQVEQYF. For the CDR3, the DNA is TGTGCCAGCAGCTTAGTTCTTCCGACAGGGGGCCAGGTCGAGCAGTACTTC.

This rearrangement joins TRBV7-2 to TRBJ2-3; TRBD2 is a possible D gene (5 bases). The V gene lost 4 bases and the J gene lost 2 bases, with 13 bases spanning the gap. CDR1 is SGHTA, CDR2 FQGNSA, per germline. This CDR3 is 15 amino acids long. The CDR3 reads CASSYYSGNTDTQYF. In DNA form, the CDR3 reads TGTGCCAGCAGCTACTACTCCGGGAACACAGATACGCAGTATTTT.

V is TRBV5-1 and J is TRBJ1-2; D remains ambiguous. The CDR3 covers 13 residues. Germline CDR1 is SGHRS and CDR2 is YFSETQ. Trimming pared 4 bases from V and 9 bases from J, leaving 16 bases between. CDR3 region: CASSPDGDRSYTF. DNA of the CDR3: TGCGCCAGCAGCCCGGACGGGGATCGTAGCTACACCTTC.

The chain employs TRBV30 and TRBJ1-2; a weak D match, TRBD1 (5 bases). Germline assignment: CDR1 GTSNPN and CDR2 SVGIG (reference sequence). The CDR3 totals 14 residues. The germline V and J ends were trimmed by 4 bases and 5 bases, with 17 bases remaining between them. The CDR3 DNA follows: TGTGCCTGGACTTTCGGGGACTCCGGGTATGGCTACACCTTC. It translates to CAWTFGDSGYGYTF.

The J gene is TRBJ1-1, the V gene TRBV7-3; 8 nucleotides agree with TRBD1. Germline loops: CDR1 SGHTA, CDR2 FQGTGA. The CDR3 length is 13 residues. The V and J ends lost 5 bases and 5 bases, in that order; junction bases with no gene match: 4. The CDR3 loop is CASSPDRETEAFF. CDR3 DNA sequence: TGTGCCAGCAGCCCGGACAGGGAAACTGAAGCTTTCTTT. Combining the CDR3 with reference TRBV7-3 and TRBJ1-1 gives the whole variable domain GAGVSQTPSNKVTEKGKYVELRCDPISGHTALYWYRQSLGQGPEFLIYFQGTGAADDSGLPNDRFFAVRPEGSVSTLKIQRTERGDSAVYLCASSPDRETEAFFGQGTRLTVV.

The chain carries TRBV9 and TRBJ2-2, with D possibly TRBD2 on 7 matching bases. Germline V gene sequence: CDR1 SGDLS, CDR2 YYNGEE. The CDR3 consists of 15 residues. The V and J ends lost 0 bases and 4 bases respectively, with 10 bases between them. The CDR3 loop is CASSVEGGGTGELFF. CDR3 sequence (DNA): TGTGCCAGCAGCGTAGAAGGGGGGGGCACCGGGGAGCTGTTTTTT. The full variable domain, rest sourced from reference TRBV9 and TRBJ2-2, is DSGVTQTPKHLITATGQRVTLRCSPRSGDLSVYWYQQSLDQGLQFLIQYYNGEERAKGNILERFSAQQFPDLHSELNLSSLELGDSALYFCASSVEGGGTGELFFGEGSRLTVL.

The table lists this clone with a count of one. The CDR3 reads CASSSADRGSERTKNIQYF. The CDR3 DNA reads TGTGCCAGCAGCTCGGCCGACAGGGGGTCGGAGAGAACCAAAAACATTCAGTACTTC. The chain has TRBV11-3 and TRBJ2-4; 9 bases align to TRBD1. This CDR3 region has 19 residues. The J segment lost 2 bases and the V segment lost 4 bases, leaving 15 bases of the junction unmatched. The germline V gene has CDR1 SGHNT and CDR2 YENEEA.